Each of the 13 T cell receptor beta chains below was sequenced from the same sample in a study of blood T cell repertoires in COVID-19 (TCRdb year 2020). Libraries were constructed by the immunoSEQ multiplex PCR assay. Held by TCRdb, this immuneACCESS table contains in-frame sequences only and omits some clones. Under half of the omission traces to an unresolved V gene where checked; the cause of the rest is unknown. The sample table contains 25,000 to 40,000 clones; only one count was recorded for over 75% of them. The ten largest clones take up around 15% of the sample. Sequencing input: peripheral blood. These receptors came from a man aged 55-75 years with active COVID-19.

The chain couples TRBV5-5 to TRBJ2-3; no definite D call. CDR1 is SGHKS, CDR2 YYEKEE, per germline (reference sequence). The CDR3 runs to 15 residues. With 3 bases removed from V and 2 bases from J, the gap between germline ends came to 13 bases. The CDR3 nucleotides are TGTGCCAGCAGCTGGCCGGCGGAGCTCACAGATACGCAGTATTTT. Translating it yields CASSWPAELTDTQYF. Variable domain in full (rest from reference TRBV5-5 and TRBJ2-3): DAGVTQSPTHLIKTRGQQVTLRCSPISGHKSVSWYQQVLGQGPQFIFQYYEKEERGRGNFPDRFSARQFPNYSSELNVNALLLGDSALYLCASSWPAELTDTQYFGPGTRLTVL.

The DNA of the CDR3 is TGTGCCAGCAGCCGTCTCAACACTGAAGCTTTCTTT. Its protein product is CASSRLNTEAFF. The genes are TRBV7-3 and TRBJ1-1; D remains ambiguous. The germline V gene encodes CDR1 SGHTA and CDR2 FQGTGA. The CDR3 runs 12 residues. The V end lost 5 bases, the J end lost 2 bases, and 6 bases lay between the germline ends. Together with reference TRBV7-3 and TRBJ1-1, the CDR3 gives the full variable domain: GAGVSQTPSNKVTEKGKYVELRCDPISGHTALYWYRQSLGQGPEFLIYFQGTGAADDSGLPNDRFFAVRPEGSVSTLKIQRTERGDSAVYLCASSRLNTEAFFGQGTRLTVV.

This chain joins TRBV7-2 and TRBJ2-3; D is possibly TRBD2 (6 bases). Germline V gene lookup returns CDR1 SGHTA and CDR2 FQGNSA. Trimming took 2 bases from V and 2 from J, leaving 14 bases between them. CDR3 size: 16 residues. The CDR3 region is CASSLQAGGNTDTQYF. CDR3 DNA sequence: TGTGCCAGCAGCTTACAAGCGGGTGGCAACACAGATACGCAGTATTTT.

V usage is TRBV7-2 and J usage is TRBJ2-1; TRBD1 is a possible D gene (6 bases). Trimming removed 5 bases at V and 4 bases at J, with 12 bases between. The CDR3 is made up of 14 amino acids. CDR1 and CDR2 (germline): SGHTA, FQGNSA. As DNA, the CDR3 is TGTGCCAGCAGCCGGGACAACCCGTACAATGAGCAGTTCTTC. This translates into CASSRDNPYNEQFF.

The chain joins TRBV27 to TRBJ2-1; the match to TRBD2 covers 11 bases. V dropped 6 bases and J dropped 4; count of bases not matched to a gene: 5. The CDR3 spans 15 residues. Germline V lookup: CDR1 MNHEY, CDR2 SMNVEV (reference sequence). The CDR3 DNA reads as TGTGCCAGCAGGAGGACTAGCGGGCCATACAATGAGCAGTTCTTC. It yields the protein CASRRTSGPYNEQFF.

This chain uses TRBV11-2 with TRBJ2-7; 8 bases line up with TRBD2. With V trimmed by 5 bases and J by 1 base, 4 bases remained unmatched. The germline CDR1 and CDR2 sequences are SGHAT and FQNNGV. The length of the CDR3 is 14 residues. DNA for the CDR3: TGTGCCAGCAGCCCCTCGGGGGGGTCCTACGAGCAGTACTTC. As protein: CASSPSGGSYEQYF.

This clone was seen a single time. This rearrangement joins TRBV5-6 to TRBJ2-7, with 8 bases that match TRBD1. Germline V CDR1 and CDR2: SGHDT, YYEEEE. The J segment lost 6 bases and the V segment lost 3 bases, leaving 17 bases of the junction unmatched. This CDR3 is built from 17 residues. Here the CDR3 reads CASSSWGPGQARSEQYF. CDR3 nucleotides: TGTGCCAGCAGCTCCTGGGGGCCGGGACAGGCGAGGTCCGAGCAGTACTTC. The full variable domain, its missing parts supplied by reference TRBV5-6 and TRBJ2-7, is DAGVTQSPTHLIKTRGQQVTLRCSPKSGHDTVSWYQQALGQGPQFIFQYYEEEERQRGNFPDRFSGHQFPNYSSELNVNALLLGDSALYLCASSSWGPGQARSEQYFGPGTRLTVT.

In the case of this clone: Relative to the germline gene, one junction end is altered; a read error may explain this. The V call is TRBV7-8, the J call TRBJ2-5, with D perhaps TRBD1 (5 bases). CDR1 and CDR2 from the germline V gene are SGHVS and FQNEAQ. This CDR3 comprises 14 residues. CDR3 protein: CVSSLSDTSATQYF. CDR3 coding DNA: TGTGTCAGCAGCCTATCGGACACCTCGGCGACCCAGTACTTC. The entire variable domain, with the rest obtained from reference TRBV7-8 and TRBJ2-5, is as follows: GAGVSQSPRYKVAKRGQDVALRCDPISGHVSLFWYQQALGQGPEFLTYFQNEAQLDKSGLPSDRFFAERPEGSVSTLKIQRTQQEDSAVYLCVSSLSDTSATQYFGPGTRLLVL.

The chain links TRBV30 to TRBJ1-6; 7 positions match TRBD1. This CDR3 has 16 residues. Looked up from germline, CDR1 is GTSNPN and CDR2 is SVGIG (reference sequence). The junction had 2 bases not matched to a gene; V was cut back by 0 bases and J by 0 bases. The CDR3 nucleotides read TGTGCCTGGAGTGTACAGGGGAGCTCCTATAATTCACCCCTCCACTTT. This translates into CAWSVQGSSYNSPLHF.

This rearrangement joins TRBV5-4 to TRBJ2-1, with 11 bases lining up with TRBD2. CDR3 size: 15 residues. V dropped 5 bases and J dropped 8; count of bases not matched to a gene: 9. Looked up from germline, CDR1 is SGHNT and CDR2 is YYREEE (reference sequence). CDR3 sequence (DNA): TGTGCCAGCAGAGCAACTAGCGGGAGCTGGGATGAGCAGTTCTTC. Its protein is CASRATSGSWDEQFF.

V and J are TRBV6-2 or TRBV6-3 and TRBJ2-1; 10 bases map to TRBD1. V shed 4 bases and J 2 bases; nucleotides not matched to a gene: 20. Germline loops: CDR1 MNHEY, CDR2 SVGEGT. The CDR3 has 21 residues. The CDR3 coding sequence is TGTGCCAGCAGTTCCCGATACCGACAGGGGGCTGGAGTTACCCCCTACAATGAGCAGTTCTTC. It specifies CASSSRYRQGAGVTPYNEQFF.

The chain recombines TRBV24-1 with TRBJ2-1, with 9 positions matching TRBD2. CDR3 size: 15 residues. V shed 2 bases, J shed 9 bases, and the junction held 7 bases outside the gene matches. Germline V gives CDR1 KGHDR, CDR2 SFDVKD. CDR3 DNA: TGTGCCACCAGTGATTCCGGGACTAGCAGCAGTGAGCAGTTCTTC. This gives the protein CATSDSGTSSSEQFF.

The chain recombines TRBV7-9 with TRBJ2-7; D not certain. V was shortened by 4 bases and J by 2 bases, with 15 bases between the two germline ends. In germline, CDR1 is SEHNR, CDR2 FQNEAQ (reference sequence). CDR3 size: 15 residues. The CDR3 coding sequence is TGTGCCAGCAGCTCCGGGTTTGCTGATCCCTACGAGCAGTACTTC. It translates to CASSSGFADPYEQYF.